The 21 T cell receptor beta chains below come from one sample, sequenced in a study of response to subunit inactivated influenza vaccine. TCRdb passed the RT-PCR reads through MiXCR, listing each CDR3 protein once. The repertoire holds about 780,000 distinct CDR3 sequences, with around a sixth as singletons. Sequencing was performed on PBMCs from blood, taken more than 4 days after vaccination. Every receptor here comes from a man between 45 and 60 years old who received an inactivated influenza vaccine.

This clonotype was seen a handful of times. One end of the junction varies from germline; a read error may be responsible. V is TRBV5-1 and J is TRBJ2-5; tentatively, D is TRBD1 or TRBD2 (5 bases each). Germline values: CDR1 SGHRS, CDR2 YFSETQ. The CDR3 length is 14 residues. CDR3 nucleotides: TGCGCCAGCAGCCTCGGGGCAGCGCGACAGACACAGTACTTC. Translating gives CASSLGAARQTQYF.

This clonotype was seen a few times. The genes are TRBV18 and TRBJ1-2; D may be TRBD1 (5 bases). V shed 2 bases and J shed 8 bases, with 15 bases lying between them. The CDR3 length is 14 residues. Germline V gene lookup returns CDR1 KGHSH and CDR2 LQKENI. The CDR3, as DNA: TGTGCCAGCTCACCAGCTCTAGGACAATCGGGCTACACCTTC. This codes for CASSPALGQSGYTF. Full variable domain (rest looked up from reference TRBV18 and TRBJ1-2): NAGVMQNPRHLVRRRGQEARLRCSPMKGHSHVYWYRQLPEEGLKFMVYLQKENIIDESGMPKERFSAEFPKEGPSILRIQQVVRGDSAAYFCASSPALGQSGYTFGSGTRLTVV.

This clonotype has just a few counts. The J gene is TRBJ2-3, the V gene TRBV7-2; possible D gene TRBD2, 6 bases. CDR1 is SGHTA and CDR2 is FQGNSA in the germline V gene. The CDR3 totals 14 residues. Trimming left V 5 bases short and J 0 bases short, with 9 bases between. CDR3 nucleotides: TGTGCCAGCAGCGCGGGACGGAGCACAGATACGCAGTATTTT. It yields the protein CASSAGRSTDTQYF.

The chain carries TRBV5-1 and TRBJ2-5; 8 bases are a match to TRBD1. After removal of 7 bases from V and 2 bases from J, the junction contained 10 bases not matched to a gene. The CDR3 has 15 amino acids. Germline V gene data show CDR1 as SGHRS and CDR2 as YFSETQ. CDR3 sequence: CASCLARQGQETQYF. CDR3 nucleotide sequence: TGCGCCAGCTGCCTTGCGCGACAGGGGCAAGAGACCCAGTACTTC.

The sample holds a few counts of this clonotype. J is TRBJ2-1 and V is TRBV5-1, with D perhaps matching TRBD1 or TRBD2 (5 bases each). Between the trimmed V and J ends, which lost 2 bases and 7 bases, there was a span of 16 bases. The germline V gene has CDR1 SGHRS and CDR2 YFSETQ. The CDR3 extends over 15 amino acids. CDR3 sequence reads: CASSLGTAAGNEQFF. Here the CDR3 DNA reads TGCGCCAGCAGCTTAGGGACGGCGGCAGGGAATGAGCAGTTCTTC. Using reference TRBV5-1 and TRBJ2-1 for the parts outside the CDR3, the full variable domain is KAGVTQTPRYLIKTRGQQVTLSCSPISGHRSVSWYQQTPGQGLQFLFEYFSETQRNKGNFPGRFSGRQFSNSRSEMNVSTLELGDSALYLCASSLGTAAGNEQFFGPGTRLTVL.

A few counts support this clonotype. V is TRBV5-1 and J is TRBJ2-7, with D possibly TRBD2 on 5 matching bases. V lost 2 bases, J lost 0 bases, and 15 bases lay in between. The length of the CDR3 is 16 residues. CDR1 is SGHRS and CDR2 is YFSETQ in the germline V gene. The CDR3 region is CASSFSIRGGSYEQYF. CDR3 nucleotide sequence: TGCGCCAGCAGCTTCTCCATTCGAGGAGGCTCCTACGAGCAGTACTTC.

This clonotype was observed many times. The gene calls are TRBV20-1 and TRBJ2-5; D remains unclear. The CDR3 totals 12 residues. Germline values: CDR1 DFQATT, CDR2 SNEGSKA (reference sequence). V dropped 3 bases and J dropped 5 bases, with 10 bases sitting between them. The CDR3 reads CSARYPGETQYF. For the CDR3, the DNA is TGCAGTGCTAGGTACCCCGGGGAGACCCAGTACTTC.

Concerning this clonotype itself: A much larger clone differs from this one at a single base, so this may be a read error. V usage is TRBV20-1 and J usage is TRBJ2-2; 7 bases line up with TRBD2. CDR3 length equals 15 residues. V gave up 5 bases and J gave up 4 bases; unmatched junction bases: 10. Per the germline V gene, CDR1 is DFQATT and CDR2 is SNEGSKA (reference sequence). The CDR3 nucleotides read TGCAGTGCTGCCTCGATGGGAGGGGCCACCGGGGAGCTGTTTTTT. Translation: CSAASMGGATGELFF.

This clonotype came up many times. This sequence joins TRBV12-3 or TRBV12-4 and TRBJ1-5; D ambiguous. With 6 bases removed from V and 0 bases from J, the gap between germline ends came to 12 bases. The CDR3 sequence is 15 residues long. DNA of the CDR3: TGTGCCAGCAGCTCAGGCGGGTATAGCAATCAGCCCCAGCATTTT. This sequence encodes CASSSGGYSNQPQHF.

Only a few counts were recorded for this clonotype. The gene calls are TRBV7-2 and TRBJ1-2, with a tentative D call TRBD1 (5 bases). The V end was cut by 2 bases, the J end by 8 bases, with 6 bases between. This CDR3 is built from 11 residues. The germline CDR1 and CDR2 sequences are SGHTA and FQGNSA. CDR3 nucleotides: TGTGCCAGCAGCTTACACAGGGGCTACACCTTC. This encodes CASSLHRGYTF.

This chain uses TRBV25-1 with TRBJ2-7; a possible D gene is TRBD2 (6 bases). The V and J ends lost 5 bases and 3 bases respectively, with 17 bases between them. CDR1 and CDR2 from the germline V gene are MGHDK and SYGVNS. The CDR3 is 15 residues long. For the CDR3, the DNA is TGTGCCAGCAGTAAGGTCGGCGGGAACGGCTACGAGCAGTACTTC. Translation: CASSKVGGNGYEQYF.

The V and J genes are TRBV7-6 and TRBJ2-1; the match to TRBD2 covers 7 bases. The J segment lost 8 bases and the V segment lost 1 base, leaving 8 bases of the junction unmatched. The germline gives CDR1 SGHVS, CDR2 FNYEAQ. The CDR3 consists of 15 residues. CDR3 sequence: CASSLGAGTIDEQFF. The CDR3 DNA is TGTGCCAGCAGCTTAGGGGCAGGGACTATTGATGAGCAGTTCTTC.

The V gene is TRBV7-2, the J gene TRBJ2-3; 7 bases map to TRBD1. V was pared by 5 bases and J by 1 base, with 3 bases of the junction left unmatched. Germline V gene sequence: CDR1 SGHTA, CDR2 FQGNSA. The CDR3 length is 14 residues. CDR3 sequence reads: CASSRGQRTDTQYF. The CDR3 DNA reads TGTGCCAGCAGCCGGGGACAGCGCACAGATACGCAGTATTTT.

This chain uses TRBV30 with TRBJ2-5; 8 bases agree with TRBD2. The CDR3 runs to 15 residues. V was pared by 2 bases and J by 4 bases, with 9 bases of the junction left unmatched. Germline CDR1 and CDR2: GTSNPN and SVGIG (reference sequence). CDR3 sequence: CAWSIGLAGLETQYF. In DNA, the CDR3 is TGTGCCTGGAGTATCGGCTTAGCGGGGTTAGAGACCCAGTACTTC.

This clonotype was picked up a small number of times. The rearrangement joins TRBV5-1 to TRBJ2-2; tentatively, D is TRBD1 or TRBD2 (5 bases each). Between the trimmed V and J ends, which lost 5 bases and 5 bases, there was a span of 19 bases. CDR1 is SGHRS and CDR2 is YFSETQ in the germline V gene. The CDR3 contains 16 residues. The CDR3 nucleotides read TGCGCCAGCAGGAATCAGGGTTCTCGGAGGACCGGGGAGCTGTTTTTT. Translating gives CASRNQGSRRTGELFF.

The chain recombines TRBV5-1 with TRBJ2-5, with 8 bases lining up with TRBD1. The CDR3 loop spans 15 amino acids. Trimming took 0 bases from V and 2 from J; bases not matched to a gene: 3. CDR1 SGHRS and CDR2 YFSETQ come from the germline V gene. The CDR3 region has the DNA TGCGCCAGCAGCTTGGCCGGACAGGGACAAGAGACCCAGTACTTC. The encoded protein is CASSLAGQGQETQYF.

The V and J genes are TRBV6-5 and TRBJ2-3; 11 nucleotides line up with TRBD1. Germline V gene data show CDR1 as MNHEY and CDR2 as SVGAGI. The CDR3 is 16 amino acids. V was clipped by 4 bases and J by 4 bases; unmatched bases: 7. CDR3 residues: CASSWTLDRGPDTQYF. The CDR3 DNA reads TGTGCCAGCAGTTGGACCTTGGACAGGGGGCCAGATACGCAGTATTTT.

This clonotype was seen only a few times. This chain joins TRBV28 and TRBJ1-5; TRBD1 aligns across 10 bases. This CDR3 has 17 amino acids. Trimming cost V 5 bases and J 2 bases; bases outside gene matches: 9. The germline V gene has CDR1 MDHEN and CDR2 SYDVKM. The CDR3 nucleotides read TGTGCCAGCAGTGTTGGAGACAGGGGGCCTGGCAATCAGCCCCAGCATTTT. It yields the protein CASSVGDRGPGNQPQHF.

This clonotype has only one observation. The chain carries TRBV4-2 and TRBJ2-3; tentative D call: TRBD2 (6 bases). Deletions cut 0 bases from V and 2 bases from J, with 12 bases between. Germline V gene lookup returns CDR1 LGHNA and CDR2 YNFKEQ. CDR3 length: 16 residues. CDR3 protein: CASSQDRSGVTDTQYF. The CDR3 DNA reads TGTGCCAGCAGCCAAGATCGTTCGGGAGTCACAGATACGCAGTATTTT.

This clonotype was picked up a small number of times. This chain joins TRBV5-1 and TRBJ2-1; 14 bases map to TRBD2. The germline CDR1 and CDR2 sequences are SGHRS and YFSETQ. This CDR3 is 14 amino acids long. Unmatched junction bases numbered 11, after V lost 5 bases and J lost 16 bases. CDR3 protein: CASSPGTSGSGVFF. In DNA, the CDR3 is TGCGCCAGCAGTCCTGGGACTAGCGGGAGCGGGGTATTCTTC.

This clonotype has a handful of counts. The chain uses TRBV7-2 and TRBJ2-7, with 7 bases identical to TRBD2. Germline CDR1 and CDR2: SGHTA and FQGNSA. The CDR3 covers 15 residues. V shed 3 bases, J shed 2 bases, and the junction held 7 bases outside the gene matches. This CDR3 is CASSFSSGMAYEQYF. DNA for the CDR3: TGTGCCAGCAGCTTCAGCAGCGGGATGGCCTACGAGCAGTACTTC.